The rows below give T cell receptor beta chains drawn from one sample of a study of blood T cell repertoires in COVID-19. Measured with immunoSEQ multiplex PCR; TCRdb has only the in-frame clones, and not every one. Of about 180,000 clones in the sample, 89% were seen once. The sample consisted of peripheral blood. The receptor set was obtained from a man aged 18 to 30 who had recovered from COVID-19. The CDR3 runs from the conserved cysteine through the conserved F or W. A D gene is named only where the DNA matches it firmly. The size entry is marked missing in some rows and otherwise reads once, few, many or a size class.

CDR3nt	CDR3aa	abundance	d_gene	v_gene	j_gene
TGTGCCAGCTCACCAGGCAGCGATTATGGCTACACCTTC	CASSPGSDYGYTF	.	.	TRBV18	TRBJ1-2
TGTGCCAGTAGTCAGGGGTACACTGAAGCTTTCTTT	CASSQGYTEAFF	.	.	TRBV19	TRBJ1-1
TGCGCCAGCAGCGATAGCGGGAATCAAGAGACCCAGTACTTC	CASSDSGNQETQYF	.	TRBD2	TRBV5-1	TRBJ2-5
TGTGCCAGTAGTAATAAGGGAGCAAGGAATGAGCAGTTCTTC	CASSNKGARNEQFF	.	.	TRBV19	TRBJ2-1
TGTGCCAGCAGCCGGAACAGGGGTATGTCCTACAATGAGCAGTTCTTC	CASSRNRGMSYNEQFF	once	TRBD1	TRBV14	TRBJ2-1
TGTGCCAGCAGCTCAGACAGGGGGTCCTACGAGCAGTACTTC	CASSSDRGSYEQYF	.	.	TRBV12-1	TRBJ2-7
TGTGCCAGCGTAGATCCTATTAACGAAAAACTGTTTTTT	CASVDPINEKLFF	once	.	TRBV6-5	TRBJ1-4
TGTGCCGGGGGGGCCAAAAACATTCAGTACTTC	CAGGAKNIQYF	.	.	TRBV2	TRBJ2-4
TGTGCCAGCAGTTACTCAGCGGGAGTACGCACAGATACGCAGTATTTT	CASSYSAGVRTDTQYF	.	TRBD2	TRBV6-2/TRBV6-3	TRBJ2-3
TGCGCCAGCAGCTTAAATCCAGGGGAGGGGGAAAAACTGTTTTTT	CASSLNPGEGEKLFF	.	.	TRBV5-1	TRBJ1-4
TGTGCCAGCAGTGTTTCCAGGGGGCAGCACGAGCAGTACTTC	CASSVSRGQHEQYF	.	TRBD1	TRBV2	TRBJ2-7
TGTGCCAGCAGAACAGGCGTAGGACAGCCCCAGCATTTT	CASRTGVGQPQHF	.	.	TRBV6-5	TRBJ1-5
TGTGCCAGCAGTTACGGGGCAGCACATCAGCCCCAGCATTTT	CASSYGAAHQPQHF	few	.	TRBV6-5	TRBJ1-5
TGTGCCAGCAGCCAGACACGGGGATTTGTAGATACGCAGTATTTT	CASSQTRGFVDTQYF	.	.	TRBV5-4	TRBJ2-3
TGTGCCAGCAGATACTACGAGCAGTACTTC	CASRYYEQYF	.	.	TRBV6-5	TRBJ2-7
TGCGCCAGCAGCCCAGATACCGGACACTTAAGCAATCAGCCCCAGCATTTT	CASSPDTGHLSNQPQHF	.	.	TRBV23-1	TRBJ1-5
TGTGCCAGCAGCCGCACTACAGGGGGCACCGGGGAGCTGTTTTTT	CASSRTTGGTGELFF	.	TRBD1	TRBV9	TRBJ2-2